Listed below are T cell receptor beta chains from one sample, sequenced in a study of blood T cells in healthy people across ages. TCRdb called the 5' RACE reads again in MiXCR, with one record for every CDR3 protein. The table includes roughly 800,000 distinct CDR3 sequences, approximately 55% detected once. Sequenced input: blood. The source is an elderly man in good health. Each CDR3 is given with its conserved first and last residue. The order of the fields is V gene, J gene, D gene, clone size, CDR3 protein, CDR3 DNA. The D gene is left open where the match is weak. Not all rows give a size; the values are once, few, many and, for expanded clones, a class.

v_call: TRBV11-2
j_call: TRBJ2-6
d_call: -
clone_size: -
cdr3_aa: CASSRTPSSGASVLTF
cdr3_nt: TGTGCCAGCAGCCGAACGCCCAGCTCTGGGGCCAGCGTCCTGACTTTC

v_call: TRBV5-5
j_call: TRBJ2-1
d_call: -
clone_size: -
cdr3_aa: CASSLGPSGRKEEQFF
cdr3_nt: TGTGCCAGCAGCTTGGGCCCGAGCGGCAGGAAGGAGGAGCAGTTCTTC

v_call: TRBV4-2
j_call: TRBJ2-7
d_call: -
clone_size: few
cdr3_aa: CASSQQNYEQYF
cdr3_nt: TGTGCCAGCAGCCAACAAAACTACGAGCAGTACTTC

v_call: TRBV5-1
j_call: TRBJ1-2
d_call: -
clone_size: -
cdr3_aa: CASSLLSQNYGYTF
cdr3_nt: TGCGCCAGCAGCTTGTTATCTCAAAACTATGGCTACACCTTC

v_call: TRBV29-1
j_call: TRBJ1-1
d_call: TRBD1
clone_size: few
cdr3_aa: CSVDRGPGEAFF
cdr3_nt: TGCAGCGTTGACAGGGGGCCGGGGGAAGCTTTCTTT

v_call: TRBV6-2/TRBV6-3
j_call: TRBJ1-1
d_call: -
clone_size: -
cdr3_aa: CASRSWETEAFF
cdr3_nt: TGTGCCAGTAGATCGTGGGAAACTGAAGCTTTCTTT

v_call: TRBV5-1
j_call: TRBJ2-5
d_call: TRBD2
clone_size: medium-sized
cdr3_aa: CASSAFAAGGPGTQYF
cdr3_nt: TGCGCCAGCAGCGCCTTCGCAGCGGGAGGGCCCGGGACCCAGTACTTC

v_call: TRBV7-2
j_call: TRBJ2-4
d_call: -
clone_size: -
cdr3_aa: CASSIFLAKNIQYF
cdr3_nt: TGTGCCAGCAGCATTTTTCTAGCCAAAAACATTCAGTACTTC

v_call: TRBV25-1
j_call: TRBJ2-5
d_call: -
clone_size: -
cdr3_aa: CASSANAIHRVETQYF
cdr3_nt: TGTGCCAGCAGTGCAAACGCAATCCACAGGGTAGAGACCCAGTACTTC

v_call: TRBV7-2
j_call: TRBJ2-1
d_call: TRBD2
clone_size: -
cdr3_aa: CASSSKTSGRAGEQFF
cdr3_nt: TGTGCCAGCAGCTCTAAAACTAGCGGGAGGGCAGGTGAGCAGTTCTTC

v_call: TRBV27
j_call: TRBJ2-1
d_call: TRBD2
clone_size: few
cdr3_aa: CASSRRTSGNNEQFF
cdr3_nt: TGTGCCAGCAGTCGACGGACTAGCGGGAACAATGAGCAGTTCTTC

v_call: TRBV6-6
j_call: TRBJ2-3
d_call: -
clone_size: few
cdr3_aa: CASSGGSPGLTDTQYF
cdr3_nt: TGTGCCAGCAGTGGTGGAAGTCCGGGGCTCACAGATACGCAGTATTTT

v_call: TRBV7-9
j_call: TRBJ1-2
d_call: -
clone_size: -
cdr3_aa: CASSRDISLYGYTF
cdr3_nt: TGTGCCAGCAGCCGGGACATCTCCCTCTATGGCTACACCTTC

v_call: TRBV27
j_call: TRBJ2-7
d_call: TRBD2
clone_size: few
cdr3_aa: CASSGLAGLNYEQYF
cdr3_nt: TGTGCCAGCTCCGGACTAGCGGGACTTAACTACGAGCAGTACTTC

v_call: TRBV24-1
j_call: TRBJ2-6
d_call: -
clone_size: -
cdr3_aa: CATGEFGANVLTF
cdr3_nt: TGTGCCACCGGTGAGTTTGGGGCCAACGTCCTGACTTTC

v_call: TRBV15
j_call: TRBJ1-1
d_call: -
clone_size: -
cdr3_aa: CATSREGQNTEAFF
cdr3_nt: TGTGCCACCAGCAGAGAGGGACAGAACACTGAAGCTTTCTTT

v_call: TRBV6-5
j_call: TRBJ2-1
d_call: -
clone_size: few
cdr3_aa: CASSSRRSSYNEQFF
cdr3_nt: TGTGCCAGCAGCTCTCGGCGGAGCTCCTACAATGAGCAGTTCTTC

v_call: TRBV20-1
j_call: TRBJ2-5
d_call: TRBD2
clone_size: -
cdr3_aa: CSARVTGGQETQYF
cdr3_nt: TGCAGTGCTAGAGTTACGGGAGGCCAAGAGACCCAGTACTTC

v_call: TRBV24-1
j_call: TRBJ1-2
d_call: -
clone_size: -
cdr3_aa: CATSDSGTNYGYTF
cdr3_nt: TGTGCCACCAGTGATTCAGGTACCAACTATGGCTACACCTTC

v_call: TRBV2
j_call: TRBJ2-7
d_call: TRBD2
clone_size: -
cdr3_aa: CASSLEGDRGGGYEQYF
cdr3_nt: TGTGCCAGCAGTCTCGAGGGAGACCGAGGCGGGGGGTACGAGCAGTACTTC

v_call: TRBV11-3
j_call: TRBJ2-1
d_call: TRBD2
clone_size: -
cdr3_aa: CASSLGSSGRAERNEQFF
cdr3_nt: TGTGCCAGCAGCTTAGGGTCTAGCGGGAGGGCCGAAAGGAATGAGCAGTTCTTC

v_call: TRBV15
j_call: TRBJ2-1
d_call: TRBD2
clone_size: -
cdr3_aa: CATSGGTSGRGSGAYPYNEQFF
cdr3_nt: TGTGCCACCAGCGGTGGGACTAGCGGGAGAGGGTCAGGTGCGTATCCCTACAATGAGCAGTTCTTC

v_call: TRBV29-1
j_call: TRBJ1-2
d_call: -
clone_size: few
cdr3_aa: CSVATANGYTF
cdr3_nt: TGCAGCGTTGCGACAGCAAATGGCTACACCTTC

v_call: TRBV5-1
j_call: TRBJ2-1
d_call: -
clone_size: -
cdr3_aa: CASCRTLVQGANEQFF
cdr3_nt: TGCGCCAGCTGTCGAACCTTGGTGCAGGGTGCCAATGAGCAGTTCTTC

v_call: TRBV6-5
j_call: TRBJ2-7
d_call: -
clone_size: -
cdr3_aa: CASRSPGGPSYEQYF
cdr3_nt: TGTGCCAGCAGGTCCCCAGGGGGGCCGTCCTACGAGCAGTACTTC

v_call: TRBV27
j_call: TRBJ1-6
d_call: -
clone_size: -
cdr3_aa: CASSNRRAHNSPLHF
cdr3_nt: TGTGCCAGCAGCAACCGGAGGGCCCATAATTCACCCCTCCACTTT

v_call: TRBV12-3/TRBV12-4
j_call: TRBJ2-5
d_call: TRBD1
clone_size: -
cdr3_aa: CASNPRGLGETQYF
cdr3_nt: TGTGCCAGCAACCCCAGGGGGCTGGGAGAGACCCAGTACTTC

v_call: TRBV27
j_call: TRBJ2-7
d_call: TRBD1
clone_size: -
cdr3_aa: CASSSSGQGAAEQYF
cdr3_nt: TGTGCCAGCAGTTCATCCGGACAGGGGGCAGCCGAGCAGTACTTC

v_call: TRBV6-5
j_call: TRBJ2-7
d_call: -
clone_size: -
cdr3_aa: CASSYSGGYYEQYF
cdr3_nt: TGTGCCAGCAGTTACTCTGGGGGGTACTACGAGCAGTACTTC

v_call: TRBV7-2
j_call: TRBJ2-1
d_call: -
clone_size: -
cdr3_aa: CASSWGGITGNEQFF
cdr3_nt: TGTGCCAGCAGCTGGGGGGGGATTACAGGGAATGAGCAGTTCTTC

v_call: TRBV20-1
j_call: TRBJ2-7
d_call: -
clone_size: -
cdr3_aa: CSARDGQGPSYEQYF
cdr3_nt: TGCAGTGCTAGAGATGGGCAGGGGCCCTCCTACGAGCAGTACTTC

v_call: TRBV27
j_call: TRBJ2-7
d_call: TRBD1
clone_size: -
cdr3_aa: CASSGPRTGNYEQYF
cdr3_nt: TGTGCCAGCAGTGGACCTAGGACAGGGAACTACGAGCAGTACTTC

v_call: TRBV6-5
j_call: TRBJ2-1
d_call: TRBD2
clone_size: few
cdr3_aa: CASSYTGTSGRYEQFF
cdr3_nt: TGTGCCAGCAGTTATACCGGGACTAGCGGGAGATATGAGCAGTTCTTC

v_call: TRBV6-1
j_call: TRBJ1-1
d_call: -
clone_size: -
cdr3_aa: CASGNPIEAFF
cdr3_nt: TGTGCCAGCGGTAATCCCATCGAAGCTTTCTTT

v_call: TRBV9
j_call: TRBJ2-3
d_call: TRBD2
clone_size: -
cdr3_aa: CASSVAGLAVTDTQYF
cdr3_nt: TGTGCCAGCAGCGTAGCGGGACTAGCGGTCACAGATACGCAGTATTTT

v_call: TRBV20-1
j_call: TRBJ2-7
d_call: -
clone_size: -
cdr3_aa: CSARGLVGEFSYEQYF
cdr3_nt: TGCAGTGCTAGGGGGCTTGTAGGGGAGTTCTCCTACGAGCAGTACTTC

v_call: TRBV6-5
j_call: TRBJ1-2
d_call: TRBD1
clone_size: -
cdr3_aa: CASSDGWTGGGYTF
cdr3_nt: TGTGCCAGCAGTGACGGATGGACAGGGGGCGGCTACACCTTC

v_call: TRBV12-3/TRBV12-4
j_call: TRBJ1-1
d_call: -
clone_size: -
cdr3_aa: CASRIRDTNTEAFF
cdr3_nt: TGTGCCAGCAGGATCCGGGACACGAACACTGAAGCTTTCTTT

v_call: TRBV3-1
j_call: TRBJ2-5
d_call: -
clone_size: -
cdr3_aa: CASSRSGPQETQYF
cdr3_nt: TGTGCCAGCAGCCGCTCGGGACCCCAAGAGACCCAGTACTTC

v_call: TRBV7-3
j_call: TRBJ2-5
d_call: -
clone_size: -
cdr3_aa: CASSFPGRHQETQYF
cdr3_nt: TGTGCCAGCAGCTTCCCGGGACGCCACCAAGAGACCCAGTACTTC

v_call: TRBV5-1
j_call: TRBJ2-3
d_call: -
clone_size: few
cdr3_aa: CASSLEVGGLDRYAYF
cdr3_nt: TGCGCCAGCAGCTTGGAGGTGGGCGGCCTTGACAGATACGCGTATTTT

v_call: TRBV6-5
j_call: TRBJ2-3
d_call: TRBD2
clone_size: once
cdr3_aa: CASSRRGTSGRYAYF
cdr3_nt: TGTGCCAGCAGCCGCCGAGGGACTAGCGGCAGATACGCGTATTTT

v_call: TRBV9
j_call: TRBJ2-5
d_call: TRBD1
clone_size: -
cdr3_aa: CASSVGTAQETQYF
cdr3_nt: TGTGCCAGCAGCGTTGGGACAGCACAAGAGACCCAGTACTTC

v_call: TRBV10-3
j_call: TRBJ2-3
d_call: TRBD2
clone_size: -
cdr3_aa: CAISGIVAGVADTQYF
cdr3_nt: TGTGCCATCAGTGGTATAGTAGCGGGAGTGGCAGATACGCAGTATTTT

v_call: TRBV6-1
j_call: TRBJ2-7
d_call: -
clone_size: -
cdr3_aa: CASSDRAEQYF
cdr3_nt: TGTGCCAGCAGTGACAGGGCCGAGCAGTACTTC

v_call: TRBV7-2
j_call: TRBJ2-7
d_call: TRBD1
clone_size: -
cdr3_aa: CASSLYRTGSYEQYF
cdr3_nt: TGTGCCAGCAGCTTATACAGGACAGGGTCCTACGAGCAGTACTTC

v_call: TRBV7-2
j_call: TRBJ2-3
d_call: -
clone_size: -
cdr3_aa: CASSLSGPAYAYF
cdr3_nt: TGTGCCAGCAGCTTATCAGGGCCCGCATACGCGTATTTT